The entry below describes one TCR beta chain. The target antigen is unknown. This CDR3 comprises 19 residues. Germline CDR1 MDHEN, CDR2 SYDVKM. V lost 5 bases and J 0 bases, leaving 22 bases between the germline ends. With 60 Vbeta and 13 Jbeta primers, the PCR was carried out. The assay was immunoSEQ multiplex PCR, and TCRdb's table has in-frame clones only and misses some. The table lists about 170,000 clones, 80% to 90% of them singletons. This specimen comes from a study of cytomegalovirus exposure and HLA in healthy donors. Study findings and constraints: Using the classifier, cytomegalovirus status was reportedly diagnosed with high specificity and sensitivity. As a later analysis showed, several of the most significant clusters appeared to be linked to common viral pathogens.

Among the donors, all were healthy bone marrow donors. The chain has TRBV28 and TRBJ2-2; possible D gene TRBD1, 5 bases. The sequence derives from a woman younger than 30 in good health and CMV-seronegative. The sample taken for sequencing was PBMCs. The CDR3 bases are TGTGCCAGCAGTACTCCGCAGGGCAGTACACTCGCGAACACCGGGGAGCTGTTTTTT. Its protein product is CASSTPQGSTLANTGELFF.